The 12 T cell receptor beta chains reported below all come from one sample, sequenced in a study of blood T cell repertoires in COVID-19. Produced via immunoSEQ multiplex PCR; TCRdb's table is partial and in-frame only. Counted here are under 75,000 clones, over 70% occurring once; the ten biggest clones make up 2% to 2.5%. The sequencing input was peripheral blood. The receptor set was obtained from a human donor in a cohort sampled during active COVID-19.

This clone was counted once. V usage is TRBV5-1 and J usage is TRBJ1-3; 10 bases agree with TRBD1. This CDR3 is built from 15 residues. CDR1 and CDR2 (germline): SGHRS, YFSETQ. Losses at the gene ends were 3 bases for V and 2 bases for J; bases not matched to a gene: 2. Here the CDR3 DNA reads TGCGCCAGCAGCTCCGGGACAGGGGCTGGAAACACCATATATTTT. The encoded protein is CASSSGTGAGNTIYF.

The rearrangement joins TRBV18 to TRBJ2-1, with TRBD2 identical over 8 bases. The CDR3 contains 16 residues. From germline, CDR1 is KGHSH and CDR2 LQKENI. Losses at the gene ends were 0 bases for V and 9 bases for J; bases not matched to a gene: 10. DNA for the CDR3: TGTGCCAGCTCACCACCTTCAACCGGGACTAGGGGTGAGCAGTTCTTC. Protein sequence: CASSPPSTGTRGEQFF.

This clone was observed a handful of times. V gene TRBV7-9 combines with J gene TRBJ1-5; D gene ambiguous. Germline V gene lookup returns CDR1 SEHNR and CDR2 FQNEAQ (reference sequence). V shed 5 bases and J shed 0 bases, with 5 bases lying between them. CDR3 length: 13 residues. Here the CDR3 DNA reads TGTGCCAGCAGCCCCCTTAGCAATCAGCCCCAGCATTTT. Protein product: CASSPLSNQPQHF.

In DNA, the CDR3 is TGTGCCAGCAGCTCCCTTCAGGGGCGATCACCCCTCCACTTT. It encodes CASSSLQGRSPLHF. This sequence joins TRBV7-9 and TRBJ1-6; weak D call: TRBD1 (6 bases). Germline V CDR1 and CDR2: SEHNR, FQNEAQ (reference sequence). CDR3 length: 14 amino acids. Trimming shortened V by 4 bases and J by 10 bases, and 14 bases separated the two germline ends.

This chain's CDR3 is CASSADSLHTEAFF. The CDR3 bases are TGTGCCAGCTCTGCAGACAGTTTGCACACTGAAGCTTTCTTT. V is TRBV18 and J is TRBJ1-1, with D tentatively TRBD1 (5 bases). Germline V gene data show CDR1 as KGHSH and CDR2 as LQKENI. CDR3 size: 14 residues. V was cut by 6 bases and J by 3 bases, with 14 bases left in between.

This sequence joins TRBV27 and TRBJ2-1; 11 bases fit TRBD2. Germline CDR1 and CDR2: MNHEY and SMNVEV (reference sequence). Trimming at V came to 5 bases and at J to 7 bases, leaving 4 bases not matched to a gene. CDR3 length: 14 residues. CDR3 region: CASSLSGRVNEQFF. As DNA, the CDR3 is TGTGCCAGCAGTCTTAGCGGGAGGGTAAATGAGCAGTTCTTC.

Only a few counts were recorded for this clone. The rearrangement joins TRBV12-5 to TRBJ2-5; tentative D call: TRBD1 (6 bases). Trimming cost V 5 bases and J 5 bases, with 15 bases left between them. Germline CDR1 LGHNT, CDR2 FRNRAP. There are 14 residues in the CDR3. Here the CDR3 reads CASGPGQPPETQYF. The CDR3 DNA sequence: TGTGCTAGTGGTCCAGGACAGCCCCCGGAGACCCAGTACTTC.

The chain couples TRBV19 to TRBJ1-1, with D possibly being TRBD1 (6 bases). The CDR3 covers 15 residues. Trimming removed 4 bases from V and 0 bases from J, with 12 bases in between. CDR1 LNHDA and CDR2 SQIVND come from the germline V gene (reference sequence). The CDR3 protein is CASSSKGQMNTEAFF. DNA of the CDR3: TGTGCCAGTAGTAGCAAAGGACAGATGAACACTGAAGCTTTCTTT.

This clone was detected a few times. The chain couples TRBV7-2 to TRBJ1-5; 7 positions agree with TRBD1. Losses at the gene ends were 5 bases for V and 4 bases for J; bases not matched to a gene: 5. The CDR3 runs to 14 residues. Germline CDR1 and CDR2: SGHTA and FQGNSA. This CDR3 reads CASSKGGGNQPQHF. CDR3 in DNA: TGTGCCAGCAGCAAAGGGGGCGGTAATCAGCCCCAGCATTTT.

The CDR3 DNA sequence: TGTGCCAGCCACTGGCGGGGGGATGCCGGTAATGAAAAACTGTTTTTT. Residues: CASHWRGDAGNEKLFF. The chain has TRBV28 and TRBJ1-4, with D possibly matching TRBD1 (5 bases). V was trimmed by 8 bases and J by 4 bases, leaving 20 bases between them. CDR3 size: 16 residues. Germline V gene sequence: CDR1 MDHEN, CDR2 SYDVKM.

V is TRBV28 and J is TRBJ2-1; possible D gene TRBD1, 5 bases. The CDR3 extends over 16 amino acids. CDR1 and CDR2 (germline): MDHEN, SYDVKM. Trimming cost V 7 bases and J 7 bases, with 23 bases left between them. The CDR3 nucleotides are TGTGCCAGCACCTCACCAACAGGTTACCGTCCGAATGAGCAGTTCTTC. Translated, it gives CASTSPTGYRPNEQFF.

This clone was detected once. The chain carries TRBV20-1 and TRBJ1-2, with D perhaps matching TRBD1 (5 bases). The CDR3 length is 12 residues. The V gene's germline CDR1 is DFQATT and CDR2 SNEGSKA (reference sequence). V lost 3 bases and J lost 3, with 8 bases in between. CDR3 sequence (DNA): TGCAGTGCTAGTGTAGGGGACTATGGCTACACCTTC. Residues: CSASVGDYGYTF.